This T cell receptor (beta chain) was sequenced for a study of blood T cell repertoires in COVID-19. Using immunoSEQ multiplex PCR, the repertoire was profiled, and TCRdb retains in-frame clones only, with some absent. Counted here are approximately 320,000 clones, roughly 90% occurring once; the ten biggest clones make up roughly 2.6%. This clone came up once. The V and J ends lost 4 bases and 2 bases, in that order; junction bases with no gene match: 7. The V gene's germline CDR1 is LGHDT and CDR2 YNNKEL (reference sequence). This CDR3 comprises 15 residues. Sample: PBMCs or T cells enriched from blood (not recorded which). The receptor was derived from a man aged 60 to 69 who had recovered from COVID-19. The chain links TRBV3-1 (or the pseudogene TRBV3-2) to TRBJ2-5, with TRBD1 matching over 7 bases. Here the CDR3 DNA reads TGTGCCAGCAGCCGGCAGACAGGGCTGCAAGAGACCCAGTACTTC. Encoded protein: CASSRQTGLQETQYF.